The clone carrying this TCR beta chain was found many times. The data derive from a study of breast tumors, draining lymph nodes, adjacent tissues. TCRdb itself ran the multiplex PCR reads through MiXCR, one entry per CDR3 protein. The sample lists some 120,000 distinct CDR3 sequences, 21% occurring once. The lymph nodes were axillary draining lymph nodes from breast cancer patients. The clonotype was recovered from a female donor with breast cancer. Some clones in this sample may be carry-over from other donors' samples. Source material: axillary lymph node tissue.

The CDR3 DNA reads TGTGCCAGCAGCGCCGCCAGGGGGGGCGAGCAGTTCTTC. Translated, it gives CASSAARGGEQFF. The genes are TRBV11-3 and TRBJ2-1, with D perhaps being TRBD1 or TRBD2 (7 bases each). This CDR3 is built from 13 residues. V was cut by 5 bases and J by 10 bases, with 15 bases left in between. Looked up from germline, CDR1 is SGHNT and CDR2 is YENEEA.